Described below is a single T cell receptor (beta chain) sequence and its context. The antigen is unknown. This entry belongs to a study of cytomegalovirus exposure and HLA in healthy donors. Study-wide context: Unique TCRs numbering some 80 million, obtained from HLA-typed donors, made up an early data release.

CDR1 and CDR2 (germline): LNHDA, SQIVND (reference sequence). Trimming took 4 bases from V and 4 from J; bases not matched to a gene: 6. The CDR3 covers 15 residues. Study-wide results and limits: Cytomegalovirus-associated TCR beta chains were listed, numbering roughly 150. Later on, a genetic analysis was performed. It linked a missense variant in DCLRE1C with V- and J-gene trimming of TCR beta.

Researchers ran the PCR with 60 Vbeta and 13 Jbeta primers. Authors' data handling: In a later analysis, of 80 million or so unique beta chains, some 10 million appeared in at least two donors. Data came from immunoSEQ multiplex PCR; TCRdb stores just in-frame clones and leaves some out. V, J and clone size were drawn from that table, and D and trimming were deduced from the DNA. The sample includes about 200,000 clones. This clonotype originated in a young woman in good health and CMV-seropositive. This chain connects TRBV19 to TRBJ1-2, with TRBD1 matching over 10 bases. Sequencing input: PBMCs. DNA for the CDR3: TGTGCCAGTAGTACCGGGACAGGGGTGTCCTATGGCTACACCTTC. The encoded protein is CASSTGTGVSYGYTF.